This T cell receptor (beta chain) was captured by sequencing in a study of lymphopenia after photon versus proton radiotherapy (dated by TCRdb to between 2018 and 2020). For the study in its entirety: The immunological effects of photon versus proton radiation therapy were compared in patients with gastrointestinal tumors who developed high-grade lymphopenia. A cohort of under 25 patients with gastrointestinal tumors who received either photon or proton therapy and subsequently developed lymphopenia was included. The study aimed to characterize how the two radiation modalities differ in their impact on the immune system.

Study-level results and caveats: Across the cohort, an inverse correlation was found between a larger post-nadir drop in TCR diversity and overall survival time among patients who died. During treatment, patients who received photon therapy lost naive T cells and TCR diversity and gained effector/memory populations, whereas patients who received proton therapy remained relatively stable. After the lymphocyte count nadir, oligoclonal expansion, especially of CD8+ Temra cells, was observed in photon-treated repertoires, and the drop in diversity was driven by this expansion. The survival association was assessed only in patients who died, and the authors presented better survival with proton therapy as a possibility rather than a demonstrated result.

To note about this clone: Its antigen remains undetermined. No much larger clonotype is one base removed from it; base qualities were not supplied.

Trimming costs V 0 bases and J 9 bases, and their ends lie 15 bases apart. From the cysteine through the phenylalanine, the CDR3 covers 15 amino acids. Only the CDR3 part of the read is kept: 45 bases, read in frame from the first base. The germline V gene supplies CDR1 SGHAT and CDR2 FQNNGV. Libraries were built with the immunoSEQ multiplex PCR assay. Alongside multiparametric flow cytometry, deep sequencing of rearranged TCR beta loci was used to profile the T cell repertoires. TCRdb took this table from immuneACCESS and kept in-frame rearrangements with V and J called. Such tables lack part of the clones; where checked against another copy, unresolved V genes explain under half of the gap, and the rest is unexplained. In all, the sample holds over 50,000 clones, and around 87% of those were seen once. 2% to 3% of the sample lies in the top ten.

This specimen consisted of peripheral blood, obtained from a patient treated with photon-based radiotherapy. The source is a man between 40 and 49 years old with gastric cancer. This chain joins TRBV11-2 to TRBJ2-1; TRBD2 is a weak D gene call, 5 bases matching. The sequenced DNA: TGTGCCAGCAGCTTAGACGGCGGGCGGCGTCGTGAGCAGTTCTTC. The resulting protein is CASSLDGGRRREQFF.